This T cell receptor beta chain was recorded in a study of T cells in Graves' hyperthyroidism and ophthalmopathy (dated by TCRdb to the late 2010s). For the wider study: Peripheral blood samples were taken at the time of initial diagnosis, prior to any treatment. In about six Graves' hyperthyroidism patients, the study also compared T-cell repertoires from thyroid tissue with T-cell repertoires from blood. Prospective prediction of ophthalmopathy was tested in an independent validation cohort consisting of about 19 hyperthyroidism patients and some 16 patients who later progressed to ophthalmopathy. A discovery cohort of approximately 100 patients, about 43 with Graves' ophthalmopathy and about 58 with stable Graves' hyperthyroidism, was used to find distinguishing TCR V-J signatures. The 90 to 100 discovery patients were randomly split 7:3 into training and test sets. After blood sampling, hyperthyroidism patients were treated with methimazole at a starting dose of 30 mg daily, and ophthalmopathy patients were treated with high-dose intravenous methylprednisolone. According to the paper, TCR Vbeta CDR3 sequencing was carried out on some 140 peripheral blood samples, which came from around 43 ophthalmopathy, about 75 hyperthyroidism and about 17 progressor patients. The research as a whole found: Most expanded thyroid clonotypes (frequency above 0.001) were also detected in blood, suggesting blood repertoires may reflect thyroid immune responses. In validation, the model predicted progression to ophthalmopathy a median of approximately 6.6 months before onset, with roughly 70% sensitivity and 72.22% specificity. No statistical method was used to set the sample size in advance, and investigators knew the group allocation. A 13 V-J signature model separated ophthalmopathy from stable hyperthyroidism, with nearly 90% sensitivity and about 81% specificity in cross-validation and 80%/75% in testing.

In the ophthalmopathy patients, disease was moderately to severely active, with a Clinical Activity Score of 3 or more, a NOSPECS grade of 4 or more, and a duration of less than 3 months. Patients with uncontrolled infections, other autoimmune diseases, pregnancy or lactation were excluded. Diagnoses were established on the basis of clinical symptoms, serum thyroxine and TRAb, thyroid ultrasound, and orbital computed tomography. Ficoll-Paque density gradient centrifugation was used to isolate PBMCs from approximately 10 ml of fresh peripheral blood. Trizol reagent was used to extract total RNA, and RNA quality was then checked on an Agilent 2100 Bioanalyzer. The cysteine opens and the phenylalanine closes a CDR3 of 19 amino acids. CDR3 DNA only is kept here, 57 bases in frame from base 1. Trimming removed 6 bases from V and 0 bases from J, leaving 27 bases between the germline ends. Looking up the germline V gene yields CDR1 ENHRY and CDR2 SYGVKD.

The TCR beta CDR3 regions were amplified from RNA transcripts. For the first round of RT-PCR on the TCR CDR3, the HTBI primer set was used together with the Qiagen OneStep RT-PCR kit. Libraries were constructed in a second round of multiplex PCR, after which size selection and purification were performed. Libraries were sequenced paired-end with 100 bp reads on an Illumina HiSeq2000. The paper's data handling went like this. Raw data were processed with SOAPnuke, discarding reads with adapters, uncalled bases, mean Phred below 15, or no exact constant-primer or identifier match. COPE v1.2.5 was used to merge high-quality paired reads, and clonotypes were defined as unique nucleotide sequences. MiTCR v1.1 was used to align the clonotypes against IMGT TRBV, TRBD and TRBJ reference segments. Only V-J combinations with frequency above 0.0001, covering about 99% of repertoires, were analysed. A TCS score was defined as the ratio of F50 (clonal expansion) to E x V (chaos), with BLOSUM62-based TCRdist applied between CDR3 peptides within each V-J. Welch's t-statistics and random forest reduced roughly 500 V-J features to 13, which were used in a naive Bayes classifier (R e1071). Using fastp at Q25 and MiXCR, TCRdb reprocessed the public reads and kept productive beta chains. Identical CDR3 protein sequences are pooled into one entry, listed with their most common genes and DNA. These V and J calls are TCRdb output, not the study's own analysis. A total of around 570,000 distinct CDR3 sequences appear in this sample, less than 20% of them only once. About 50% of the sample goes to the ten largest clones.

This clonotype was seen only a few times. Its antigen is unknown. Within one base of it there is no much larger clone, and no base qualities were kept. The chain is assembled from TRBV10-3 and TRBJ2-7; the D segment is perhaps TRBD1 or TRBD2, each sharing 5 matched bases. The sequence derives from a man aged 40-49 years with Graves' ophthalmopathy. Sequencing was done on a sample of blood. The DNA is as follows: TGTGCCATCAGCGAGCTTTATGTCGGTGGGACGGAGAGCTCCTACGAGCAGTACTTC. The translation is CAISELYVGGTESSYEQYF.